The present TCR beta chain was sequenced within a study of shared clonotypes between healthy human individuals. Germline values: CDR1 SGHRS, CDR2 YFSETQ. The ends were cut back, 4 bases at V and 1 base at J, with 14 bases in the middle. This CDR3 spans 15 amino acids. Each subset's genomic DNA was split evenly across several immunoSEQ plates. Per the original data handling: From ImmunoSEQ came sequences covering only the junction and carrying no quality scores, so filtering differed. The assay was immunoSEQ multiplex PCR, and TCRdb's table has in-frame clones only and misses some. The V and J calls and clone size were taken over from that table, and D and trimming were inferred from the DNA. The sample includes about 520,000 clones, over 70% seen only once; the top ten take roughly 13%.

The origin of this receptor is a woman in her thirties or forties in good health. Some clones in this sample may be carry-over from other donors' samples. V usage is TRBV5-1 and J usage is TRBJ1-1; D unresolved. The sample consisted of PBMCs. The CDR3 nucleotides are TGCGCCAGCAGCGAATTAGGGATTCAGAACACTGAAGCTTTCTTT. Protein: CASSELGIQNTEAFF.